The sequence of this T cell receptor (beta chain) was determined in a study of TIL therapy for anti-PD-1-resistant metastatic lung cancer. The V and J ends lost 0 bases and 3 bases, in that order; junction bases with no gene match: 4. Germline CDR1 and CDR2: MNHNY and SVGAGI (reference sequence). The CDR3 is made up of 15 amino acids. The time point here: pre-treatment sample, taken before nivolumab and TIL therapy. Most excised metastases sampled were pleural nodules or supraclavicular lymph nodes. The libraries were made with immunoSEQ v3. Clones were read by immunoSEQ multiplex PCR, and TCRdb kept only the in-frame ones, dropping some. The table has approximately 92,000 clones, about three fifths seen once.

V is TRBV6-6 and J is TRBJ2-7, with 8 bases identical to TRBD1. The material was tumor tissue, obtained at baseline. The source of this sequence is a person between 25 and 80 years old with non-small cell lung cancer. Here the CDR3 DNA reads TGTGCCAGCAGTTACTCGAAAGGACAGGGCTACGAGCAGTACTTC. Amino acids: CASSYSKGQGYEQYF.